The present T cell receptor beta chain was sequenced within a study of glioma-infiltrating T cells. The iRepertoire nested amplicon-rescue multiplex PCR amplified TCR alpha and beta CDR3s from RNA. TCRdb analysed the multiplex PCR reads with MiXCR anew, one entry per CDR3 protein. This table has about 410,000 distinct CDR3 sequences, 41% appearing once. This clonotype was detected many times. The CDR3 has 15 amino acids. The germline gives CDR1 MDHEN, CDR2 SYDVKM. The V end was cut by 4 bases, the J end by 10 bases, with 19 bases between. This clonotype was obtained from a human donor with low-grade glioma or glioblastoma, undergoing nonglioma brain surgery, or in good health (not recorded which). The rearrangement uses TRBV28 and TRBJ1-4, with D hard to call. Input material: glioma tissue, nonneoplastic brain tissue, or PBMCs (not recorded which). CDR3 loop: CASSSPGSREGKLFF. In nucleotides, the CDR3 is TGTGCCAGCAGTTCACCCGGGTCCCGAGAGGGAAAACTGTTTTTT.